Presented here are 11 T cell receptor beta chains from one specimen sequenced in a study of read filtering for tumor transcriptome and immune sequencing. This library used approximately 370 ng RNA and molecular barcoded adaptors spanning alpha/delta and beta/gamma chains. TCRdb used MiXCR to reprocess the reads, holding one entry per CDR3 protein. The sample gives some 140,000 distinct CDR3 sequences, 13% of which show up once; 6.5% to 9% is in the top ten. Sequenced material: a population of CD138-negative cells sorted from bone marrow. The receptors derive from a donor at least 40 years old with multiple myeloma.

This clonotype was picked up many times. The genes are TRBV11-2 and TRBJ2-1, with 7 bases identical to TRBD1. Germline trimming cut 5 bases from V and 1 base from J; bases unmatched to any gene: 11. Germline V gene lookup returns CDR1 SGHAT and CDR2 FQNNGV. This CDR3 spans 17 amino acids. CDR3 residues: CASSEGQFLGSYNEQFF. The CDR3 coding sequence is TGTGCCAGCAGCGAGGGACAGTTTCTTGGGTCCTACAATGAGCAGTTCTTC. The full variable domain, with the rest looked up from reference TRBV11-2 and TRBJ2-1, is EAGVAQSPRYKIIEKRQSVAFWCNPISGHATLYWYQQILGQGPKLLIQFQNNGVVDDSQLPKDRFSAERLKGVDSTLKIQPAKLEDSAVYLCASSEGQFLGSYNEQFFGPGTRLTVL.

The sample holds many counts of this clonotype. The rearrangement links TRBV7-9 to TRBJ1-1, with D unclear. This CDR3 contains 13 residues. Looked up from germline, CDR1 is SEHNR and CDR2 is FQNEAQ (reference sequence). V gave up 1 base and J gave up 0 bases, with 3 bases separating them. The CDR3 DNA sequence: TGTGCCAGCAGCTTAGTTGTGAACACTGAAGCTTTCTTT. It specifies CASSLVVNTEAFF.

This clonotype was observed many times. This chain links TRBV14 with TRBJ2-1; D is tentatively TRBD1 or TRBD2 (6 bases each). This CDR3 contains 15 residues. Germline CDR1 SGHDN, CDR2 FVKESK. V was cut by 1 base and J by 3 bases, with 10 bases left in between. CDR3 loop: CASSQGRGSYNEQFF. CDR3 bases: TGTGCCAGCAGCCAAGGGAGGGGGAGCTACAATGAGCAGTTCTTC.

For this clonotype: This sequence may be a read error, since a much larger clone differs from it by one base. The CDR3 DNA reads TGTGCCAGCAGCTTAGCGCGGGGGACTGAGGAGTTCTTC. Translation: CASSLARGTEEFF. This chain uses TRBV7-2 with TRBJ2-1; 7 bases fit TRBD2. This CDR3 is built from 13 residues. Germline CDR1 and CDR2: SGHTA and FQGNSA.

The DNA of the CDR3 is TGTGCCAGCACCCTGTCGGCAGGGTCTAACACCGGGGAGCTGTTTTTT. This translates into CASTLSAGSNTGELFF. The rearrangement joins TRBV4-2 to TRBJ2-2; tentative D call: TRBD1 (5 bases). Germline V gene sequence: CDR1 LGHNA, CDR2 YNFKEQ. Between the trimmed V and J ends, which lost 7 bases and 2 bases, there was a span of 17 bases. The CDR3 consists of 16 residues.

This clonotype was detected ten times or more. As DNA, the CDR3 is TGCGCCAGCAGCTTGGAGGAGTTCTACGAGCAGTACTTC. This gives the protein CASSLEEFYEQYF. The J gene is TRBJ2-7, the V gene TRBV5-1; D gene unclear. Germline CDR1 and CDR2: SGHRS and YFSETQ. CDR3 size: 13 residues. Trimming shortened V by 0 bases and J by 3 bases, and 7 bases separated the two germline ends. The full variable domain, rest sourced from reference TRBV5-1 and TRBJ2-7, is KAGVTQTPRYLIKTRGQQVTLSCSPISGHRSVSWYQQTPGQGLQFLFEYFSETQRNKGNFPGRFSGRQFSNSRSEMNVSTLELGDSALYLCASSLEEFYEQYFGPGTRLTVT.

In the case of this clonotype: The junction does not match germline at one end; this may be a read error. The rearrangement joins TRBV25-1 to TRBJ2-2; D possibly corresponds to TRBD1 (6 bases). Germline V CDR1 and CDR2: MGHDK, SYGVNS. The CDR3 sequence is 17 residues long. CDR3 residues: CASSELGQGRDTGKLFF. CDR3 DNA: TGTGCCAGCAGTGAACTAGGGCAGGGGCGAGACACCGGGAAGCTGTTTTTT.

This clonotype was recorded at least ten times. The J gene is TRBJ1-1, the V gene TRBV7-9; the D gene is possibly TRBD1 (6 bases). Deletions cut 2 bases from V and 7 bases from J, with 14 bases between. The CDR3 is 14 residues long. The germline V gene has CDR1 SEHNR and CDR2 FQNEAQ (reference sequence). DNA for the CDR3: TGTGCCAGCAGCTTAATCGGGGGGCCAATTGAAGCTTTCTTT. Its protein product is CASSLIGGPIEAFF.

This clonotype showed up many times. This chain connects TRBV20-1 to TRBJ1-5; 7 bases line up with TRBD1. With 4 bases clipped from V and 4 bases from J, the junction kept 4 bases outside the gene matches. The CDR3 runs to 13 residues. Germline loops: CDR1 DFQATT, CDR2 SNEGSKA (reference sequence). The CDR3 coding sequence is TGCAGTGCTATCGGGACAGAGAATCAGCCCCAGCATTTT. Protein product: CSAIGTENQPQHF.

The chain uses TRBV6-5 and TRBJ2-1, with 9 bases identical to TRBD2. The CDR3 extends over 15 amino acids. J gave up 8 bases and V 5 bases, and 10 bases lay outside the gene matches. The germline V gene encodes CDR1 MNHEY and CDR2 SVGAGI. The CDR3: CASSQTSGILDEQFF. The CDR3 DNA is TGTGCCAGCAGTCAGACTAGCGGCATTCTGGATGAGCAGTTCTTC.

This clonotype was detected once. Since a much larger clone is just one base distant, this may be a read error. The chain uses TRBV20-1 and TRBJ2-4, with unresolved D. Germline values: CDR1 DFQATT, CDR2 SNEGSKA (reference sequence). The CDR3 is made up of 14 amino acids. Trimming cost V 5 bases and J 3 bases, with 14 bases left between them. The CDR3 loop reads CSAPGRTLKNIQYF. In DNA form, the CDR3 reads TGCAGTGCTCCCGGTCGGACCCTCAAAAACATTCAGTACTTC.